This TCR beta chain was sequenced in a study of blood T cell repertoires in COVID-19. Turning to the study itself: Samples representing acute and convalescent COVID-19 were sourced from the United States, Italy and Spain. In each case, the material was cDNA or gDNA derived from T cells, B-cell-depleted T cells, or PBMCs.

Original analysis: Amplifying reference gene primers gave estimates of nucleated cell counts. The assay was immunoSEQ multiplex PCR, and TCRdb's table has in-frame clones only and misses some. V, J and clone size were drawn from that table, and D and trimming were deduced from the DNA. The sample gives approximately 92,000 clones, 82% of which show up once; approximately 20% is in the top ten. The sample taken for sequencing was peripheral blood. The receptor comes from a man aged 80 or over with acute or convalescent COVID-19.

The CDR3 is CASSHDAGGIKNEQFF. The CDR3 bases are TGTGCCAGCAGCCACGACGCGGGAGGAATAAAAAATGAGCAGTTCTTC. The chain has TRBV3-1 (or the pseudogene TRBV3-2) and TRBJ2-1, with 8 bases lining up with TRBD2. The V and J ends lost 3 bases and 7 bases, in that order; junction bases with no gene match: 11. This CDR3 comprises 16 residues. CDR1 is LGHDT and CDR2 is YNNKEL in the germline V gene (reference sequence).